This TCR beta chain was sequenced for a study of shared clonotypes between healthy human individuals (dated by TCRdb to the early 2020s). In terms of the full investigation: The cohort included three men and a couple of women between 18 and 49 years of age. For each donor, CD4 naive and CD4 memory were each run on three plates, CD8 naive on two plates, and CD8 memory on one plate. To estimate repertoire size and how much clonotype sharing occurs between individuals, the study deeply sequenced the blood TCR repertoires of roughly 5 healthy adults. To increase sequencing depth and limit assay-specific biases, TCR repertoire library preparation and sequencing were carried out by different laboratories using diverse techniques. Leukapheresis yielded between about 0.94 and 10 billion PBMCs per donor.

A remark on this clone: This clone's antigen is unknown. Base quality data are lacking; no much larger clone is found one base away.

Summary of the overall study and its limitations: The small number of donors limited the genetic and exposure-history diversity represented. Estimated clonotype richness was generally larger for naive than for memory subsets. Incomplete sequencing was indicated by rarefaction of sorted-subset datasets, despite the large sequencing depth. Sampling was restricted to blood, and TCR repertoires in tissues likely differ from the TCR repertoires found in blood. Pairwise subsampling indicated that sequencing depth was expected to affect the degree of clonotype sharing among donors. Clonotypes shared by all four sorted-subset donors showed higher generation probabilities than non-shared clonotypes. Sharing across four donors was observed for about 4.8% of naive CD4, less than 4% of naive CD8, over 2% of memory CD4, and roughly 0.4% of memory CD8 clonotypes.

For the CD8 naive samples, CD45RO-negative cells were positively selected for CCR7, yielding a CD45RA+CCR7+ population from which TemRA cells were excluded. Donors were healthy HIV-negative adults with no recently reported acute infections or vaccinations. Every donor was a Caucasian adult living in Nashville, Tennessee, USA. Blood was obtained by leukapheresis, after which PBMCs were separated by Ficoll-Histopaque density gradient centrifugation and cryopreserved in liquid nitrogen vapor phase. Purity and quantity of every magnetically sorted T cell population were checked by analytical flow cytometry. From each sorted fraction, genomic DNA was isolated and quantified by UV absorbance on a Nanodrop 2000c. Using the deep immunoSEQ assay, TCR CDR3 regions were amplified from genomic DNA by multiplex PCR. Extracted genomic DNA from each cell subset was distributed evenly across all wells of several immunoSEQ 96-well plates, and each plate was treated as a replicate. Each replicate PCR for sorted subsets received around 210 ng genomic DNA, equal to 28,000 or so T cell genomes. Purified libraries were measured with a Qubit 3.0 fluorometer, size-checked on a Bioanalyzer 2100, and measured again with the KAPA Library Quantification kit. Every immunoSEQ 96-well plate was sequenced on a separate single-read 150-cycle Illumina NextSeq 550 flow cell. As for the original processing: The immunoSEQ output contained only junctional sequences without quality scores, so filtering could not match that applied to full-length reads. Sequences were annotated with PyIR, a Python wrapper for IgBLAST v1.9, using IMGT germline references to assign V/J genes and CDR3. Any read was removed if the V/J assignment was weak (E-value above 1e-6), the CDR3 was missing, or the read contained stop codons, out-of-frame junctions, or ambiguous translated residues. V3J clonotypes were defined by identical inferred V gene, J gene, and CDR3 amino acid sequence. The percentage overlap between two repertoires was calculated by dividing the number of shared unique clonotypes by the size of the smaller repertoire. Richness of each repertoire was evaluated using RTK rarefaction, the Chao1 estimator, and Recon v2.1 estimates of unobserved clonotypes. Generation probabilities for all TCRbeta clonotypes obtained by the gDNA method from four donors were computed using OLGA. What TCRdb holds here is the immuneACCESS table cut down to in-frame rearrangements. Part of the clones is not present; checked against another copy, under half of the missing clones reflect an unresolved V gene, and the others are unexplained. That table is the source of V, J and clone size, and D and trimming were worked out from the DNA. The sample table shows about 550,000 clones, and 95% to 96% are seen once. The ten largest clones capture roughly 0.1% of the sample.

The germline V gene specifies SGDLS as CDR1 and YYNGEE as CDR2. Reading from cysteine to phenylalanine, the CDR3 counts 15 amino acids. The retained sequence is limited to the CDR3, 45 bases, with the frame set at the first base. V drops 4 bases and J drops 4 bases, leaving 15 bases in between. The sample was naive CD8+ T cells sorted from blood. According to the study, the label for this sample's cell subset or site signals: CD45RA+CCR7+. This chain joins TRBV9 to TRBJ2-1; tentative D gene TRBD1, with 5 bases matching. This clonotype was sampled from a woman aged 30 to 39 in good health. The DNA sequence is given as TGTGCCAGCAGCCTCCTCCAGGGAACTTACAATGAGCAGTTCTTC. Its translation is CASSLLQGTYNEQFF. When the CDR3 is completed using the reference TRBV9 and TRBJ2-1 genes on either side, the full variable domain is DSGVTQTPKHLITATGQRVTLRCSPRSGDLSVYWYQQSLDQGLQFLIQYYNGEERAKGNILERFSAQQFPDLHSELNLSSLELGDSALYFCASSLLQGTYNEQFFGPGTRLTVL.